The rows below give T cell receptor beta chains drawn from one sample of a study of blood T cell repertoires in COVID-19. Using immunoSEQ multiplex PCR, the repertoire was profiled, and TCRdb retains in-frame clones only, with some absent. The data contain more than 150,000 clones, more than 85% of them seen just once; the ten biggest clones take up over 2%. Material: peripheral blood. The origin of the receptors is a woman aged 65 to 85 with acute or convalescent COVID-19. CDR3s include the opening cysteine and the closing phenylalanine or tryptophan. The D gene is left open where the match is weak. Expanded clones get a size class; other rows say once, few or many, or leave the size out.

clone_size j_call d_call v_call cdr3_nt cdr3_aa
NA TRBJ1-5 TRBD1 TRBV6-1 TGTGCCAGCAGTGACGGGGACAGGGGGCGCAATCAGCCCCAGCATTTT CASSDGDRGRNQPQHF
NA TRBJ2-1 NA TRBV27 TGTGCCAGCAGTTTATACTACCTAAACTCGATTAATGAGCAGTTCTTC CASSLYYLNSINEQFF
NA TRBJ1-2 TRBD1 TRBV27 TGTGCCAGCAGCACGACAGGGAAAAACTATGGCTACACCTTC CASSTTGKNYGYTF
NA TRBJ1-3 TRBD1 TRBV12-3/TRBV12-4 TGTGCCAGCAGCGCGACAGGGCGAAACACCATATATTTT CASSATGRNTIYF
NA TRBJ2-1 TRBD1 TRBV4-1 TGCGCCAGCAGCCAAGTGGCAGGGGGCTTGAATGAGCAGTTCTTC CASSQVAGGLNEQFF
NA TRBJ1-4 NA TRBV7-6 TGTGCCAGCAGCTTAGTTGCCCAGGGGAATGAAAAACTGTTTTTT CASSLVAQGNEKLFF
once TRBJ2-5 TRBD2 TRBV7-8 TGTGCCAGCAGCTCCCGGACTAGCGGGGATTGGCGGGAGACCCAGTACTTC CASSSRTSGDWRETQYF
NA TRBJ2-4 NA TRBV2 TGTGCCAGCAGTGACTCGGGATTAGGAAACATTCAGTACTTC CASSDSGLGNIQYF
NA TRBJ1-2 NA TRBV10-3 TGTGCCATCAGTGAGTCGAATCGACACAACATCTATGGCTACACCTTC CAISESNRHNIYGYTF
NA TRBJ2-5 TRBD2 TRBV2 TGTGCCAGCAGTGTGGGAGGGATCCAAGAGACCCAGTACTTC CASSVGGIQETQYF
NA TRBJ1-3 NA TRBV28 TGTGCCAGCAGTTTCTCCCTAGGGGCGACCTCTGGAAACACCATATATTTT CASSFSLGATSGNTIYF
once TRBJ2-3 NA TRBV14 TGTGCCAGCAGCCAAGGTCGCGGGGTAGTCACAGATACGCAGTATTTT CASSQGRGVVTDTQYF
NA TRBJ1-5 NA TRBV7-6 TGTGCCAGCAGCTTGGCTGGTAATAGCAATCAGCCCCAGCATTTT CASSLAGNSNQPQHF
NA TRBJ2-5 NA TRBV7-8 TGTGCCAGCAGCGTCGCGGCGGGGCCCCGCGTAACCCAGTACTTC CASSVAAGPRVTQYF
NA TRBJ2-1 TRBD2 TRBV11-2 TGTGCCAGCAGCTTAACCCGAACTAGCGGGGGTACAAATGAGCAGTTCTTC CASSLTRTSGGTNEQFF
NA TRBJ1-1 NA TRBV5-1 TGCGCCAGCAGCTCGTTGACAGACAACATGAACACTGAAGCTTTCTTT CASSSLTDNMNTEAFF
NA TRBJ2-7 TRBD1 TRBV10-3 TGTGCCATCAGAGGACAGGGGACCTACGAGCAGTACTTC CAIRGQGTYEQYF
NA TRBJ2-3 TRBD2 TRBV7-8 TGTGCCAGCAGCTTACGGGAGGTTAGGCCAGATACGCAGTATTTT CASSLREVRPDTQYF
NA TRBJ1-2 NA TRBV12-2 TGTGCAAGTCGCTTCCAGGGGAACTATGGCTACACCTTC CASRFQGNYGYTF
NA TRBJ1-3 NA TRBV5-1 TGCGCCAGCAGCTTAGGACCAGGGGTCCCGAACACCATATATTTT CASSLGPGVPNTIYF
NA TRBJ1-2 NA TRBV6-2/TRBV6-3 TGTGCCAGCAGTGGGGGACACAACTCCTACACCTTC CASSGGHNSYTF
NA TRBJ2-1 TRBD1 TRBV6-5 TGTGCCAGCTCCCGATTGGGACAGGGGTATAATGAGCAGTTCTTC CASSRLGQGYNEQFF
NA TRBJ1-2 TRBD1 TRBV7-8 TGTGCCAGCAGCTTAGCTAGGGACAGTTTCTATGGCTACACCTTC CASSLARDSFYGYTF
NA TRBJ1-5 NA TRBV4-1 TGCGCCAGCAGCCAAGATGGCGGTATAGGCAATCAGCCCCAGCATTTT CASSQDGGIGNQPQHF
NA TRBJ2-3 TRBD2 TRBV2 TGTGCCAGCAGAGGGGACGGGGGGGTCGTGCAGTATTTT CASRGDGGVVQYF
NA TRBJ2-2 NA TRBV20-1 TGCAGTGCACATGACACCGGGGAGCTGTTTTTT CSAHDTGELFF
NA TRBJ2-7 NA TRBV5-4 TGTGCCAGCAGCTTGGGTCAGGCCTACTCCTACGAGCAGTACTTC CASSLGQAYSYEQYF
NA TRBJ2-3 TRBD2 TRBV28 TGTGCCAGCAGTTCGCGCCATAGTACTAGCGCAAGCACAGATACGCAGTATTTT CASSSRHSTSASTDTQYF
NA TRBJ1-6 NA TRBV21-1 TGTGCCAGCAGCATACGACAGGGGGACTACGGGTCACCCCTCCACTTT CASSIRQGDYGSPLHF
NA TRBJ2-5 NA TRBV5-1 TGCGCCAGCAGCGAAGGACAGGCGGGAAAAGAGACCCAGTACTTC CASSEGQAGKETQYF
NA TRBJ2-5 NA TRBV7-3 TGTGCCAGCAGTCGGCGGGGTGGAGAGACCCAGTACTTC CASSRRGGETQYF
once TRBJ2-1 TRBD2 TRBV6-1 TGTGCCAGCAGTGAACGCGGGGGTGGCTACAATGAGCAGTTCTTC CASSERGGGYNEQFF
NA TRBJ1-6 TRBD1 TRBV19 TGTGCCAGTAGTATAGGAGGGACAGGTTCTAATTCACCCCTCCACTTT CASSIGGTGSNSPLHF
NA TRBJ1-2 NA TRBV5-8 TGTGCCAGCAGCTTGTTGCAGGGTCTGGATGGCTACACCTTC CASSLLQGLDGYTF
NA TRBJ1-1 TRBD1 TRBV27 TGTGCCAGCAGTAGACAGGGGGCCACTGAAGCTTTCTTT CASSRQGATEAFF
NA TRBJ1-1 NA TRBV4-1 TGCGCCAGCAGCCAAGAGACGGGTGCTGAAGCTTTCTTT CASSQETGAEAFF
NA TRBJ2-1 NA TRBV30 TGTGCCTGGATGAGCTCCTACAATGAGCAGTTCTTC CAWMSSYNEQFF
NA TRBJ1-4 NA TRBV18 TGTGCCAGCTCACCACAAGAGGGAGGGGAAAAACTGTTTTTT CASSPQEGGEKLFF
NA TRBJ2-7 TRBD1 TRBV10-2 TGCGCCAGCACCGCGGGGACAGGGGAAACCTACGAGCAGTACTTC CASTAGTGETYEQYF
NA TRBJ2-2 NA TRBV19 TGTGCCAGTAAGGACCAGGGAGGACCCACCGGGGAGCTGTTTTTT CASKDQGGPTGELFF
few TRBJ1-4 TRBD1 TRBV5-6 TGTGCCAGCAGCCGAACGACAGGGGTTGGTGAAAAACTGTTTTTT CASSRTTGVGEKLFF
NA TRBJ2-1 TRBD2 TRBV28 TGTGCCAGCAGTCCGATACTAGCGGGGGCAAGCTCCTACAATGAGCAGTTCTTC CASSPILAGASSYNEQFF
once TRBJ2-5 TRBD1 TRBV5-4 TGTGCCAGCAGCTCGACAACAGGGGGGAGAGAGACCCAGTACTTC CASSSTTGGRETQYF
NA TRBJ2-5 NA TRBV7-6 TGTGCCAGCAGCTTAAACCAAGGAGCGGAGACCCAGTACTTC CASSLNQGAETQYF
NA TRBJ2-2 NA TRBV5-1 TGCGCCAGCAGCTTGGGTCCAGGGAACACCGGGGAGCTGTTTTTT CASSLGPGNTGELFF
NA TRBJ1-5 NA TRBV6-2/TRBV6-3 TGTGCCAGCAGCGTAGGGGGGGGTACCAATCAGCCCCAGCATTTT CASSVGGGTNQPQHF
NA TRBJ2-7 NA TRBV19 TGTGCCAGTAGTACCAAGGGGTCATCGGAGAGCTATGGGTACGAGCAGTACTTC CASSTKGSSESYGYEQYF
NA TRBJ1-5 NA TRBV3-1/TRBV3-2 TGTGCCAGCAGCATGGCGGGAGGTCAGCCCCAGCATTTT CASSMAGGQPQHF
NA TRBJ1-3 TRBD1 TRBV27 TGTGCCAGCAGTCTACGACAGGGGAGCTCTGGAAACACCATATATTTT CASSLRQGSSGNTIYF
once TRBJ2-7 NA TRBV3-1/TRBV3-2 TGTGCCAGCAGCCCCCCCTTGGGGGGGCGGATGTACGAGCAGTACTTC CASSPPLGGRMYEQYF
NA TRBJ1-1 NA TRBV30 TGTGCCTGGAGTGTACAGGGAAACACTGAAGCTTTCTTT CAWSVQGNTEAFF
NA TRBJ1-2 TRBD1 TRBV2 TGTGCCAGCAGTGAGACAGGGGCAGCTAACTATGGCTACACCTTC CASSETGAANYGYTF
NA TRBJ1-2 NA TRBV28 TGTGCCAGCAATCTACAGGTTACGAGCTATGGCTACACCTTC CASNLQVTSYGYTF
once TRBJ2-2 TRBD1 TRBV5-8 TGTGCCAGCAGCTTGGTGACAGGGGCGGGCACCGGGGAGCTGTTTTTT CASSLVTGAGTGELFF
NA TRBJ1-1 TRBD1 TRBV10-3 TGTGCCATCAGCCTGGACAGGGGGAACACTGAAGCTTTCTTT CAISLDRGNTEAFF